One T cell receptor beta chain is described in this entry. Its antigen remains unknown. The TCR cDNA carried a universal primer site and UMIs from 5'RACE template switching. TCRdb reprocessed the 5' RACE reads via MiXCR and lists one record per CDR3 protein. This sample has about 340,000 distinct CDR3 sequences, with about 4% found just once. This sample was included in a study of T cells after yellow fever vaccination. Study findings and constraints: Clonotype sharing between CD4 and CD8 compartments was small. Post-booster repertoires contained most primary-vaccination clones again (96% CD4, approximately 86% CD8). Contamination by abundant bulk-population clonotypes could be present in FACS-sorted repertoires.

CDR1 MNHEY and CDR2 SVGAGI come from the germline V gene. V lost 0 bases and J 4 bases, leaving 13 bases between the germline ends. The CDR3 is 16 residues long. The source material was PBMCs, sampled 5 days after the yellow fever booster vaccination. The origin of this receptor is a man aged 18-30 years who received the YFV17D yellow fever vaccine. V gene TRBV6-5 combines with J gene TRBJ2-1; no clear D. CDR3 nucleotides: TGTGCCAGCAGTTACTCGGGATCGACCTCGTACAATGAGCAGTTCTTC. Its translation is CASSYSGSTSYNEQFF.